Described below is a single T cell receptor (beta chain) sequence and its context. Its cognate antigen is unknown. Combining a sample-barcoded 5' primer with a J-beta primer mix, a second PCR ran for roughly 7 to 11 cycles. Each CDR3 protein is one row after TCRdb ran MiXCR on the 5' RACE reads. The profile shows about 810,000 distinct CDR3 sequences, under 40% of them singletons. The data belong to a study of blood T cells in healthy people across ages. Findings and limits, study-wide: Older age went with lower TCR beta diversity per million T cells, in a roughly linear way.

Germline lookup yields CDR1 MGHRA and CDR2 YSYEKL. Trimming pared 4 bases from V and 1 base from J, leaving 9 bases between. The CDR3 consists of 14 residues. The source material was blood. The J gene is TRBJ2-3, the V gene TRBV4-1; D gene ambiguous. This clonotype was sampled from a man aged 18 to 29 in good health. This CDR3 reads CASSRGEGTDTQYF. CDR3 nucleotide sequence: TGCGCCAGCAGCCGCGGTGAGGGCACAGATACGCAGTATTTT.